What follows describes a single T cell receptor beta chain. Its antigen remains unknown. TCRdb's copy holds only in-frame clones and misses some; the assay was immunoSEQ multiplex PCR. The sample consists of 50,000 to 65,000 clones, 70% to 90% of them appearing once. The sample is drawn from a study of T cell responses to AZD1222 COVID-19 vaccine. General study points: Sampled repertoires all dated from after the peak T cell response. Donors were mostly white British, more females; clonal diversity possibly underestimated.

The CDR3 consists of 13 residues. Germline V gives CDR1 SEHNR, CDR2 FQNEAQ (reference sequence). V lost 5 bases and J lost 9, with 11 bases in between. The sequenced sample was peripheral blood, obtained on day 0 of AZD1222 vaccination. The J gene is TRBJ1-6, the V gene TRBV7-9, with D perhaps TRBD1 (5 bases). This sequence originates from an adult in good health. CDR3 sequence: CASSARDGSPLHF. As DNA, the CDR3 is TGTGCCAGCAGCGCCAGGGATGGTTCACCCCTCCACTTT.